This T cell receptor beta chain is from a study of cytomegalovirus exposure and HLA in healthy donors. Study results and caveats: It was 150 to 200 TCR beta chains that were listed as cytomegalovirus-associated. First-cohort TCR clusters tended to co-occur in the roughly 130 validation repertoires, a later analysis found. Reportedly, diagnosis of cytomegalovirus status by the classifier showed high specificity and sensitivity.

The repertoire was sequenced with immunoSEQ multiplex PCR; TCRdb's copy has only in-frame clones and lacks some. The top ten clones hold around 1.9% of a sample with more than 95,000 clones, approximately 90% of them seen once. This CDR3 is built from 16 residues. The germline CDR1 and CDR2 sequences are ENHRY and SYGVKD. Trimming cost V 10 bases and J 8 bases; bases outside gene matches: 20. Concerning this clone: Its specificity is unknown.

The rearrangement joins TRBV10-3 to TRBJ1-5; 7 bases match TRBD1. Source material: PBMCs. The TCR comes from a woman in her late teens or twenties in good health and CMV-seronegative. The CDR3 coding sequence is TGTGCCACCGGGGGGGACAGTAAGGAGGGTGGCAAGCCCCAGCATTTT. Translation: CATGGDSKEGGKPQHF.